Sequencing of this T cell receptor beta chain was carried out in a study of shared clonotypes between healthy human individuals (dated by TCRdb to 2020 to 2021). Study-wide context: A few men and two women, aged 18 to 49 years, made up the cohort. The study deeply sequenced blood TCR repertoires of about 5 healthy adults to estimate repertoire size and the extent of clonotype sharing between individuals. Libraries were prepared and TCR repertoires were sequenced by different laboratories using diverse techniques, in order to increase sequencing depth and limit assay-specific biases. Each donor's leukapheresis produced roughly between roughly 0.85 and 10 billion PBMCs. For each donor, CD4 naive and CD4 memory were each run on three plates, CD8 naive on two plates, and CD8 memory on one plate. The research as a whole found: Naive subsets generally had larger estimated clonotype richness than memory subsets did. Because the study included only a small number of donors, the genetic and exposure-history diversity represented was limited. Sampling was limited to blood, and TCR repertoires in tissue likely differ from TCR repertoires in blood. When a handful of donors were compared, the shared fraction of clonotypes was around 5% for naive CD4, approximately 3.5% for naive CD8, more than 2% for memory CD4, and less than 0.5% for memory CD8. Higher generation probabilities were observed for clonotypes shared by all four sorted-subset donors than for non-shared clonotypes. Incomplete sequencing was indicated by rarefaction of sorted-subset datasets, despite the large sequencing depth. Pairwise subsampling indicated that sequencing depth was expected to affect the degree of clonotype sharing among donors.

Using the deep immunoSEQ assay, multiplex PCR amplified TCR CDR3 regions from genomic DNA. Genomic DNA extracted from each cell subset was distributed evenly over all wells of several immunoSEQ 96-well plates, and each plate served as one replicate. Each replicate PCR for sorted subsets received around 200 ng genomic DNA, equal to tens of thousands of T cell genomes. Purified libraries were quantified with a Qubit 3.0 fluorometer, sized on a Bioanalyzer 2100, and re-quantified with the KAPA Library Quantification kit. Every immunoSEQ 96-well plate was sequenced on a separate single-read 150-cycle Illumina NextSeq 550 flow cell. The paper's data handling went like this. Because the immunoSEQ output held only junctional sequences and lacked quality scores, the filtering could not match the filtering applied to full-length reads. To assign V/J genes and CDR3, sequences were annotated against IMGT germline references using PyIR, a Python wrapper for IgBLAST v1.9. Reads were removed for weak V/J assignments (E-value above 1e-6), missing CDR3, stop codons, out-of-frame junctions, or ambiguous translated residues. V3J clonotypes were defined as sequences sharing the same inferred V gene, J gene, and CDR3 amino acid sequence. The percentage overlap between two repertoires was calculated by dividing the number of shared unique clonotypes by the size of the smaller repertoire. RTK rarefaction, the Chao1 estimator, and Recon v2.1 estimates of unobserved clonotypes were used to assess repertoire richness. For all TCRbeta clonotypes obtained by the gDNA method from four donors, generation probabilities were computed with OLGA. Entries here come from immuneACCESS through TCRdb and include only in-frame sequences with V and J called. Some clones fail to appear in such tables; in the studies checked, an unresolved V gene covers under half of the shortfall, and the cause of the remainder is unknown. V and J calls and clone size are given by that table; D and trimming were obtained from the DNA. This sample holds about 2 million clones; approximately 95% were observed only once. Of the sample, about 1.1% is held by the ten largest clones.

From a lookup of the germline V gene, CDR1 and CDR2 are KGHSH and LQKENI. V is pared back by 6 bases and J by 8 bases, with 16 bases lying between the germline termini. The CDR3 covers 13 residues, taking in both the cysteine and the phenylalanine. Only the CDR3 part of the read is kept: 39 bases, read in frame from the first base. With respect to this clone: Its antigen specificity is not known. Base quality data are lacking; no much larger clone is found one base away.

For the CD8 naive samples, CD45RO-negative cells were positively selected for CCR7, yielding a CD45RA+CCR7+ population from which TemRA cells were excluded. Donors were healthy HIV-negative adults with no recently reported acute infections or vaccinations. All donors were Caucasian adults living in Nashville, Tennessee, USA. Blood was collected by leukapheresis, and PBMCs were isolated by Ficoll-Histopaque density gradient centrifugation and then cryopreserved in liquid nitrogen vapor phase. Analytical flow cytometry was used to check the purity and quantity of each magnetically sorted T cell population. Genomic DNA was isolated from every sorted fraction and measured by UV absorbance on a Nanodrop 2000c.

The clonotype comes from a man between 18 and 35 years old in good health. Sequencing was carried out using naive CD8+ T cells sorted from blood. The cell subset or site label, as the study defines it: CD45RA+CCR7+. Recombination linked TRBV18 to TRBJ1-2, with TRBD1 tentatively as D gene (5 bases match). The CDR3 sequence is CASSQGEGSGYTF. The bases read TGTGCCAGCTCCCAGGGCGAGGGAAGCGGCTACACCTTC.